Shown below are 27 T cell receptor beta chains from a single sample sequenced in a study of control samples from healthy donors and cancer patients. The repertoire was sequenced with immunoSEQ multiplex PCR; TCRdb's copy has only in-frame clones and lacks some. The sample lists 75,000 to 90,000 clones, around nine tenths occurring once. Specimen: blood. All receptors come from a man aged 30 to 45 in good health.

V and J are TRBV5-3 and TRBJ2-1; the D gene is possibly TRBD2 (6 bases). TRBV5-3 is sorted into the ORF group, with uncertain function. This CDR3 comprises 19 residues. The V end was cut by 0 bases, the J end by 5 bases, with 24 bases between. The CDR3 DNA sequence: TGTGCCAGAAGCTTGGCCAGGCGACGGCGGGATCCATGGGACAATGAGCAGTTCTTC. Amino acids: CARSLARRRRDPWDNEQFF.

The J gene is TRBJ1-2, the V gene TRBV30, with unresolved D. The CDR3 consists of 14 residues. V was shortened by 3 bases and J by 4 bases, with 15 bases between the two germline ends. The germline CDR1 and CDR2 sequences are GTSNPN and SVGIG (reference sequence). CDR3 sequence reads: CAWRNSARGYGYTF. The CDR3 DNA follows: TGTGCCTGGAGGAACAGTGCTCGCGGCTATGGCTACACCTTC.

V usage is TRBV5-5 and J usage is TRBJ2-5; D remains unclear. The CDR3 contains 14 residues. Germline CDR1 SGHKS, CDR2 YYEKEE (reference sequence). Trimming pared 1 base from V and 5 bases from J, leaving 12 bases between. The CDR3 DNA sequence: TGTGCCAGCAGCTTGAACTGGGGTGGTGAGACCCAGTACTTC. This codes for CASSLNWGGETQYF.

The V gene is TRBV4-1, the J gene TRBJ2-3; tentative D call: TRBD2 (6 bases). CDR1 and CDR2 from the germline V gene are MGHRA and YSYEKL. The V and J ends lost 0 bases and 4 bases respectively, with 20 bases between them. The CDR3 is 18 residues long. CDR3 sequence (DNA): TGCGCCAGCAGCCAAGATAAGATGGAGCGGGCGGGCTCAGATACGCAGTATTTT. Residues: CASSQDKMERAGSDTQYF.

This chain links TRBV19 with TRBJ2-7; unclear D gene. V lost 1 base, J lost 7 bases, and 11 bases lay in between. CDR1 and CDR2 (germline): LNHDA, SQIVND (reference sequence). This CDR3 spans 13 amino acids. The CDR3: CASSIVEAREQYF. The CDR3 DNA follows: TGTGCCAGTAGTATAGTCGAAGCGAGGGAGCAGTACTTC.

This chain uses TRBV3-1 (or the pseudogene TRBV3-2) with TRBJ2-4; the D gene could be TRBD1 or TRBD2 (5 bases each). V was cut by 0 bases and J by 12 bases, with 18 bases left in between. The CDR3 runs to 15 residues. Germline values: CDR1 LGHDT, CDR2 YNNKEL (reference sequence). In nucleotides, the CDR3 is TGTGCCAGCAGCCAAGATTCGGGGACCCAGTCTAATCAGTACTTC. Protein product: CASSQDSGTQSNQYF.

By its share, this clone is medium-sized. The chain combines TRBV19 with TRBJ2-2; a possible D gene is TRBD2 (5 bases). The CDR3 length is 17 residues. Per germline, CDR1 LNHDA and CDR2 SQIVND (reference sequence). Trimming stripped 3 bases from V and 1 base from J, with 15 bases between. The CDR3, as DNA: TGTGCCAGTAGTATTCCGTGGCCGGGGTGGAACACCGGGGAGCTGTTTTTT. This encodes CASSIPWPGWNTGELFF.

The V gene is TRBV27, the J gene TRBJ1-5; TRBD1 might be the D (6 bases). CDR3 length: 15 residues. From germline, CDR1 is MNHEY and CDR2 SMNVEV (reference sequence). V lost 3 bases and J lost 7, with 16 bases in between. CDR3 loop: CASSLDSRAYQPQHF. In DNA form, the CDR3 reads TGTGCCAGCAGTTTGGACAGTAGGGCCTACCAGCCCCAGCATTTT.

The V call is TRBV7-3, the J call TRBJ2-6; 8 bases are a match to TRBD1. Germline lookup yields CDR1 SGHTA and CDR2 FQGTGA. This CDR3 is 16 amino acids long. V gave up 3 bases and J gave up 0 bases; unmatched junction bases: 1. The CDR3 coding sequence is TGTGCCAGCAGCTTTACAGGGGGCTCTGGGGCCAACGTCCTGACTTTC. It yields the protein CASSFTGGSGANVLTF. The full variable domain, in which reference TRBV7-3 and TRBJ2-6 provide the parts outside the CDR3, is GAGVSQTPSNKVTEKGKYVELRCDPISGHTALYWYRQSLGQGPEFLIYFQGTGAADDSGLPNDRFFAVRPEGSVSTLKIQRTERGDSAVYLCASSFTGGSGANVLTFGAGSRLTVL.

This chain uses TRBV4-1 with TRBJ2-3; 7 bases align to TRBD1. There are 14 residues in the CDR3. Trimming took 3 bases from V and 4 from J; bases not matched to a gene: 4. Germline V gives CDR1 MGHRA, CDR2 YSYEKL. The CDR3 DNA reads as TGCGCCAGCAGCCACGGTCAGGGGGCAGATACGCAGTATTTT. It is translated as CASSHGQGADTQYF.

This chain joins TRBV6-6 and TRBJ1-1; D gene uncertain. Trimming stripped 7 bases from V and 3 bases from J, with 21 bases between. The CDR3 loop spans 16 amino acids. Germline loops: CDR1 MNHNY, CDR2 SVGAGI (reference sequence). The CDR3 region is CASTIGPKAWDTEAFF. Written as DNA, the CDR3 is TGTGCCAGCACTATCGGACCAAAAGCCTGGGACACTGAAGCTTTCTTT.

This clone was detected a few times. J is TRBJ2-3 and V is TRBV9, with 11 bases that match TRBD1. CDR1 and CDR2 (germline): SGDLS, YYNGEE. This CDR3 comprises 15 residues. J was trimmed by 5 bases and V by 4 bases; bases with no gene match: 6. DNA of the CDR3: TGTGCCAGCAGCCTCCGGACAGGGGGCATAGATACGCAGTATTTT. Translating it yields CASSLRTGGIDTQYF.

This chain joins TRBV9 and TRBJ1-6; TRBD1 aligns across 7 bases. The CDR3 covers 17 residues. V lost 0 bases, J lost 9 bases, and 12 bases stayed unmatched. The V gene's germline CDR1 is SGDLS and CDR2 YYNGEE. The DNA for the CDR3 is TGTGCCAGCAGCGTAGCTCCGTTACTAACAGGGGTTTCACCCCTCCACTTT. This encodes CASSVAPLLTGVSPLHF.

The rearrangement joins TRBV18 to TRBJ1-2; D unclear. Trimming cost V 1 base and J 5 bases, with 26 bases left between them. Germline V gene lookup returns CDR1 KGHSH and CDR2 LQKENI. The CDR3 has 19 amino acids. The CDR3 sequence: CASSPRGGSPGGRGYGYTF. As DNA, the CDR3 is TGTGCCAGCTCACCACGGGGAGGCTCTCCGGGTGGGCGAGGGTATGGCTACACCTTC.

The chain employs TRBV5-4 and TRBJ1-6, with TRBD1 matching over 8 bases. The germline V gene has CDR1 SGHNT and CDR2 YYREEE (reference sequence). The ends lost 3 bases at V and 8 bases at J; junction bases unmatched: 7. The CDR3 contains 15 residues. This chain's CDR3 is CASSSRQGRDSPLHF. The CDR3, as DNA: TGTGCCAGCAGCTCGAGACAGGGGCGGGATTCACCCCTCCACTTT.

This sequence joins TRBV11-2 and TRBJ2-1; 8 nucleotides agree with TRBD2. The CDR3 covers 16 residues. CDR1 and CDR2 (germline): SGHAT, FQNNGV. The ends lost 8 bases at V and 0 bases at J; junction bases unmatched: 9. The CDR3 nucleotides read TGTGCCAGCGGGACGGGGGGGCCAGGCTCCTACAATGAGCAGTTCTTC. Translated: CASGTGGPGSYNEQFF. The full variable domain, completed using reference TRBV11-2 and TRBJ2-1, is EAGVAQSPRYKIIEKRQSVAFWCNPISGHATLYWYQQILGQGPKLLIQFQNNGVVDDSQLPKDRFSAERLKGVDSTLKIQPAKLEDSAVYLCASGTGGPGSYNEQFFGPGTRLTVL.

This clone came up once. The V gene is TRBV4-1, the J gene TRBJ1-2; tentative D call: TRBD1 (6 bases). CDR1 and CDR2 from the germline V gene are MGHRA and YSYEKL. The CDR3 covers 12 residues. Trimming cost V 10 bases and J 8 bases, with 17 bases left between them. CDR3 DNA: TGCGCCACCTCGACAGGCACTTTCGGCTACACCTTC. Protein product: CATSTGTFGYTF.

The chain couples TRBV6-1 to TRBJ1-6, with TRBD1 as a possible D gene (6 bases). The ends were cut back, 2 bases at V and 6 bases at J, with 11 bases in the middle. The CDR3 is 15 amino acids. The V gene's germline CDR1 is MNHNS and CDR2 SASEGT. CDR3: CASSELVGGNSPLHF. CDR3 DNA: TGTGCCAGCAGTGAATTAGTAGGGGGTAATTCACCCCTCCACTTT.

This clone was detected only once. The V gene is TRBV3-1 (or the pseudogene TRBV3-2), the J gene TRBJ1-6; possible D gene TRBD1, 5 bases. This CDR3 region has 15 residues. V lost 0 bases to trimming and J lost 10 bases, with 13 bases between them. Germline V gene sequence: CDR1 LGHDT, CDR2 YNNKEL (reference sequence). The CDR3 sequence is CASSQDPGKRSPLHF. For the CDR3, the DNA is TGTGCCAGCAGCCAAGACCCAGGGAAAAGATCACCCCTCCACTTT.

The CDR3 coding sequence is TGTGCCAGCAGCCTATCCTACAATGAGCAGTTCTTC. This gives the protein CASSLSYNEQFF. The chain employs TRBV28 and TRBJ2-1; D gene ambiguous. The CDR3 is 12 amino acids. Deletions cut 6 bases from V and 1 base from J, with 4 bases between. CDR1 is MDHEN and CDR2 is SYDVKM in the germline V gene.

The CDR3 loop reads CASSRITGTGAYNEQFF. DNA of the CDR3: TGTGCCAGCAGTCGAATTACCGGGACCGGAGCCTACAATGAGCAGTTCTTC. The chain recombines TRBV27 with TRBJ2-1, with D perhaps assigned TRBD1 or TRBD2 (5 bases each). CDR1 is MNHEY, CDR2 SMNVEV, per germline (reference sequence). This CDR3 contains 17 residues. V shed 5 bases and J shed 2 bases, with 19 bases lying between them.

The CDR3 sequence: CASSALGTSGGDEQFF. CDR3 nucleotides: TGTGCCAGCAGTGCTCTAGGGACTAGCGGGGGTGATGAGCAGTTCTTC. The chain joins TRBV6-1 to TRBJ2-1; 14 bases match TRBD2. The germline V gene has CDR1 MNHNS and CDR2 SASEGT. With 4 bases clipped from V and 8 bases from J, the junction kept 7 bases outside the gene matches. The CDR3 covers 16 residues.

The chain combines TRBV4-2 with TRBJ2-1; 10 bases line up with TRBD2. CDR1 LGHNA and CDR2 YNFKEQ come from the germline V gene. Germline trimming cut 1 base from V and 7 bases from J; bases unmatched to any gene: 10. The CDR3 is 17 amino acids. The CDR3 here is CASSQGGAGGPGNEQFF. The CDR3 region has the DNA TGTGCCAGCAGCCAAGGAGGAGCGGGGGGGCCTGGGAATGAGCAGTTCTTC.

The V gene is TRBV6-4, the J gene TRBJ2-2; the D is unclear. Germline lookup yields CDR1 MRHNA and CDR2 SNTAGT. The CDR3 loop spans 14 amino acids. V gave up 6 bases and J gave up 1 base, with 9 bases separating them. CDR3 sequence: CASSHLGNTGELFF. The CDR3, as DNA: TGTGCCAGCAGCCACTTGGGGAACACCGGGGAGCTGTTTTTT.

In DNA form, the CDR3 reads TGTGCCAGCACCCAGGTGACAGGGTATTTGGAGACCCAGTACTTC. Translation gives CASTQVTGYLETQYF. The rearrangement joins TRBV7-9 to TRBJ2-5; 7 bases align to TRBD1. After removal of 7 bases from V and 5 bases from J, the junction contained 13 bases not matched to a gene. This CDR3 comprises 15 residues. Germline CDR1 reads SEHNR; CDR2 reads FQNEAQ (reference sequence).

The V call is TRBV7-2, the J call TRBJ1-2; D uncertain. V was shortened by 5 bases and J by 2 bases, with 9 bases between the two germline ends. The germline CDR1 and CDR2 sequences are SGHTA and FQGNSA. There are 13 residues in the CDR3. CDR3 region: CASSPTTNYGYTF. The CDR3 DNA reads as TGTGCCAGCAGCCCGACGACCAACTATGGCTACACCTTC.

The chain uses TRBV18 and TRBJ1-1, with unresolved D. The germline V and J ends were trimmed by 6 bases and 0 bases, with 5 bases remaining between them. Germline V gene data show CDR1 as KGHSH and CDR2 as LQKENI. This CDR3 is built from 12 residues. Here the CDR3 reads CASSELNTEAFF. The DNA for the CDR3 is TGTGCCAGCTCGGAGTTGAACACTGAAGCTTTCTTT.